The 20 T cell receptor beta chains below come from one sample, sequenced in a study of CD8+ T cells in alopecia areata (dated by TCRdb to between 2017 and 2018). Libraries were made using the immunoSEQ multiplex PCR assay. To provide template for TCR sequencing, every sample had RNA extracted and reverse transcribed into cDNA. TCRdb retrieved this table from immuneACCESS and kept in-frame rearrangements only. Not all clones are present; in checked studies, unresolved V genes account for under half, and no reason is known for the remainder. The sample table contains 200,000 to 250,000 clones; only one count was recorded for around 65% of them. Clones ranked in the top ten supply 4% to 4.5% of the sample. Taken with the paper, the label for time point translates to: about four weeks on oral tofacitinib. The treatment or condition label corresponds to: oral pan-JAK inhibitor, 5-10 mg twice daily. Sample: CD4+ T cells sorted from blood, taken at week 4, from a patient treated with tofacitinib. All receptors derive from a human donor with alopecia areata.

The rearrangement links TRBV25-1 to TRBJ2-5, with TRBD2 as a possible D gene (5 bases). V was shortened by 8 bases and J by 5 bases, with 18 bases between the two germline ends. The CDR3 covers 14 residues. Germline V gives CDR1 MGHDK, CDR2 SYGVNS. The CDR3 region is CASVARRWRETQYF. The CDR3 bases are TGTGCCAGCGTAGCCAGGAGGTGGCGGGAGACCCAGTACTTC.

The rearrangement joins TRBV6-5 to TRBJ2-1; TRBD1 matches 8 bases. Germline loops: CDR1 MNHEY, CDR2 SVGAGI. Trimming removed 0 bases from V and 8 bases from J; junction bases left unmatched: 6. The CDR3 has 15 amino acids. The CDR3 loop is CASSYSYRGFDEQFF. The CDR3 DNA is TGTGCCAGCAGTTACTCGTACAGGGGGTTCGATGAGCAGTTCTTC.

This clone was counted a few times. The chain employs TRBV4-1 and TRBJ2-5; D unresolved. The CDR3 consists of 14 residues. The V end lost 4 bases, the J end lost 2 bases, and 11 bases lay between the germline ends. Germline values: CDR1 MGHRA, CDR2 YSYEKL. The CDR3 coding sequence is TGCGCCAGCAGCCGGATTGGCCTACAAGAGACCCAGTACTTC. It encodes CASSRIGLQETQYF.

V is TRBV9 and J is TRBJ1-2, with a possible D match to TRBD1 (5 bases). The germline CDR1 and CDR2 sequences are SGDLS and YYNGEE. V lost 0 bases, J lost 6 bases, and 12 bases lay in between. This CDR3 comprises 14 residues. The DNA for the CDR3 is TGTGCCAGCAGCGTAGCCCCAGGGACTAATGGCTACACCTTC. This codes for CASSVAPGTNGYTF.

The V call is TRBV30, the J call TRBJ2-2; D unresolved. There are 13 residues in the CDR3. In germline, CDR1 is GTSNPN, CDR2 SVGIG (reference sequence). V was trimmed by 2 bases and J by 6 bases, leaving 10 bases between them. The CDR3 loop is CAWSSRLAGELFF. CDR3 in DNA: TGTGCCTGGAGTTCCCGACTGGCCGGGGAGCTGTTTTTT.

This clone has just a few counts. The J gene is TRBJ1-1, the V gene TRBV28; no reliable D call. The CDR3 consists of 13 residues. CDR1 and CDR2 from the germline V gene are MDHEN and SYDVKM. V was cut by 1 base and J by 4 bases, with 7 bases left in between. The CDR3 DNA follows: TGTGCCAGCAGTTTATTTCAGAGCACTGAAGCTTTCTTT. This gives the protein CASSLFQSTEAFF.

As to this clone: An end of the junction differs from the germline gene, which may be a read error. The CDR3 sequence: CASSQDRQGGQPQHF. CDR3 DNA: TGCGCCAGCAGCCAAGATCGACAGGGAGGACAGCCCCAGCACTTT. The chain joins TRBV4-3 to TRBJ1-5, with TRBD1 matching over 7 bases. The CDR3 has 15 residues. Germline values: CDR1 LGHNA, CDR2 YSLEER.

The chain uses TRBV7-8 and TRBJ2-5; no definite D call. The CDR3 runs 12 residues. Germline assignment: CDR1 SGHVS and CDR2 FQNEAQ. V was shortened by 10 bases and J by 3 bases, with 12 bases between the two germline ends. CDR3 loop: CATCDPEETQYF. As DNA, the CDR3 is TGTGCCACCTGCGACCCCGAAGAGACCCAGTACTTC.

The chain employs TRBV29-1 and TRBJ2-5; 13 nucleotides agree with TRBD2. From germline, CDR1 is SQVTM and CDR2 ANQGSEA. Trimming took 5 bases from V and 4 from J; bases not matched to a gene: 10. The length of the CDR3 is 16 residues. CDR3 DNA sequence: TGCAGCGTTACTAGCGGGGGGGCCTGGAGGGGAGAGACCCAGTACTTC. Protein sequence: CSVTSGGAWRGETQYF.

The chain combines TRBV5-8 with TRBJ2-1; TRBD2 matches 12 bases. Looked up from germline, CDR1 is SGHTS and CDR2 is YDEGEE. Trimming cost V 2 bases and J 15 bases; bases outside gene matches: 12. This CDR3 has 15 residues. The CDR3 DNA reads as TGTGCCAGCAGCTTAAGGCTAGCGGGGGGGGTAGCCCCGTTCTTC. This encodes CASSLRLAGGVAPFF.

The chain couples TRBV9 to TRBJ1-2, with D uncertain. Trimming removed 0 bases from V and 1 base from J, with 7 bases in between. The CDR3 is 14 residues long. Germline V gene lookup returns CDR1 SGDLS and CDR2 YYNGEE. The CDR3 DNA is TGTGCCAGCAGCGTAGAATCGGGTAACTATGGCTACACCTTC. Protein product: CASSVESGNYGYTF.

The chain joins TRBV9 to TRBJ2-3; no clear D. Germline CDR1 and CDR2: SGDLS and YYNGEE. This CDR3 has 15 residues. V gave up 0 bases and J gave up 2 bases, with 10 bases separating them. CDR3 coding DNA: TGTGCCAGCAGCGTAGGAGTAGGTTCCACAGATACGCAGTATTTT. Its protein product is CASSVGVGSTDTQYF.

The CDR3 protein is CASSSASGVPGLDTQYF. The DNA for the CDR3 is TGTGCCAGCAGCTCAGCCTCAGGAGTCCCCGGCTTGGATACGCAGTATTTT. V usage is TRBV5-4 and J usage is TRBJ2-3; no clear D. The CDR3 is 17 residues long. The V end lost 3 bases, the J end lost 6 bases, and 23 bases lay between the germline ends. CDR1 and CDR2 from the germline V gene are SGHNT and YYREEE (reference sequence).

The chain uses TRBV6-5 and TRBJ1-6; the D gene is possibly TRBD1 (5 bases). Trimming took 2 bases from V and 10 from J, leaving 12 bases between them. This CDR3 is built from 14 residues. Per germline, CDR1 MNHEY and CDR2 SVGAGI. In DNA, the CDR3 is TGTGCCAGCAGTTACGAGGGGAAAAGGTCACCCCTCCACTTT. This gives the protein CASSYEGKRSPLHF.

The V and J genes are TRBV9 and TRBJ2-3; 7 positions match TRBD2. Losses at the gene ends were 0 bases for V and 2 bases for J; bases not matched to a gene: 3. The CDR3 has 15 residues. Germline V gene lookup returns CDR1 SGDLS and CDR2 YYNGEE. The DNA of the CDR3 is TGTGCCAGCAGCGTAGTCGGGGGGTCCACAGATACGCAGTATTTT. Encoded protein: CASSVVGGSTDTQYF.

This clone was detected a few times. The chain is built from TRBV4-3 and TRBJ2-1; the match to TRBD2 covers 9 bases. Unmatched junction bases numbered 14, after V lost 0 bases and J lost 2 bases. Germline loops: CDR1 LGHNA, CDR2 YSLEER. The CDR3 is 20 amino acids. The CDR3 is CASSQDEARGGLAAYNEQFF. The CDR3 DNA reads TGCGCCAGCAGCCAAGATGAAGCGCGGGGGGGCCTTGCTGCCTACAATGAGCAGTTCTTC.

The chain is built from TRBV4-2 and TRBJ1-3, with D unresolved. The CDR3 loop spans 16 amino acids. From germline, CDR1 is LGHNA and CDR2 YNFKEQ. The V and J ends lost 4 bases and 0 bases respectively, with 13 bases between them. CDR3 sequence: CASSRGDSASGNTIYF. The CDR3, as DNA: TGTGCCAGCAGCCGTGGGGATTCAGCCTCTGGAAACACCATATATTTT.

This clone occurred once. The J gene is TRBJ1-1, the V gene TRBV4-1; D is unclear. The germline V gene has CDR1 MGHRA and CDR2 YSYEKL. Trimming stripped 4 bases from V and 0 bases from J, with 12 bases between. The CDR3 totals 15 residues. CDR3 in amino acids: CASSLLRELNTEAFF. CDR3 nucleotides: TGCGCCAGCAGCCTTTTGCGGGAATTGAACACTGAAGCTTTCTTT.

DNA for the CDR3: TGCGCCAGCAGTCATATGGATACGCAGTATTTT. The encoded protein is CASSHMDTQYF. The chain links TRBV23-1 to TRBJ2-3; D remains ambiguous. TRBV23-1 is recorded as an ORF, its role being uncertain. Trimming stripped 3 bases from V and 6 bases from J, with 4 bases between. The CDR3 extends over 11 amino acids.

This chain uses TRBV2 with TRBJ1-1; no reliable D call. This CDR3 spans 13 amino acids. CDR1 is SNHLY and CDR2 is FYNNEI in the germline V gene. Trimming pared 6 bases from V and 2 bases from J, leaving 10 bases between. This chain's CDR3 is CASSFNPNTEAFF. The CDR3 DNA sequence: TGTGCCAGCAGCTTTAATCCTAACACTGAAGCTTTCTTT. Using reference TRBV2 and TRBJ1-1 for the parts outside the CDR3, the full variable domain is EPEVTQTPSHQVTQMGQEVILRCVPISNHLYFYWYRQILGQKVEFLVSFYNNEISEKSEIFDDQFSVERPDGSNFTLKIRSTKLEDSAMYFCASSFNPNTEAFFGQGTRLTVV.